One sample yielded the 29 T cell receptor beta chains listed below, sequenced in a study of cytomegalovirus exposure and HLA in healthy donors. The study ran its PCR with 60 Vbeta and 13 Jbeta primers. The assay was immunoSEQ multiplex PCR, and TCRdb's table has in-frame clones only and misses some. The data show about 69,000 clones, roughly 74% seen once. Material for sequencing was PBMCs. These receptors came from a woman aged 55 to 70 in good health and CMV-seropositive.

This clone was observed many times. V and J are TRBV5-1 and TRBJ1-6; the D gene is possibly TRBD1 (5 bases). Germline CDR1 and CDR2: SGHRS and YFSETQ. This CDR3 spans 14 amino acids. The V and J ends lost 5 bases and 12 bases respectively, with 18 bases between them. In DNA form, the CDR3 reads TGCGCCAGCAGTCCCCGGGACGGGGGACGACCCCTCCACTTT. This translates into CASSPRDGGRPLHF.

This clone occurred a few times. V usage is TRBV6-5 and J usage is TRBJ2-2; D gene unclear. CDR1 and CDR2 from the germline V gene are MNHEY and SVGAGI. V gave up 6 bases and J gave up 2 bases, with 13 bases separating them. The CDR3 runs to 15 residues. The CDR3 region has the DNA TGTGCCAGCAGGATTCAGGTTGCCAACACCGGGGAGCTGTTTTTT. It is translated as CASRIQVANTGELFF.

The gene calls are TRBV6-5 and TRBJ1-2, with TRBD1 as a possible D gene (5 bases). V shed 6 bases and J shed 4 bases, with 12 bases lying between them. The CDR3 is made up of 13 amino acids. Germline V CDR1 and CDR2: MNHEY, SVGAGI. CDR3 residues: CASSRDRIYGYTF. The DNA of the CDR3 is TGTGCCAGCAGCCGAGACAGAATCTATGGCTACACCTTC.

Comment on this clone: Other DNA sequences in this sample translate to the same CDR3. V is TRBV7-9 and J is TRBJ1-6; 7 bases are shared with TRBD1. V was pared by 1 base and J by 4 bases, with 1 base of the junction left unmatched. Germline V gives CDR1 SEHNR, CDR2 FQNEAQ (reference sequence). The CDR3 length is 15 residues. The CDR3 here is CASSLGQGYNSPLHF. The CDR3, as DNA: TGTGCCAGCAGCTTAGGACAGGGTTATAATTCACCCCTCCACTTT.

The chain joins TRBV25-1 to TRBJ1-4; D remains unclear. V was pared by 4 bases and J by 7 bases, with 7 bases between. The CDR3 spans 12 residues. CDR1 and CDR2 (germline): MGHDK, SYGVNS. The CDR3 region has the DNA TGTGCCAGCAGTGGAAACAGTGAAAAACTGTTTTTT. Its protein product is CASSGNSEKLFF.

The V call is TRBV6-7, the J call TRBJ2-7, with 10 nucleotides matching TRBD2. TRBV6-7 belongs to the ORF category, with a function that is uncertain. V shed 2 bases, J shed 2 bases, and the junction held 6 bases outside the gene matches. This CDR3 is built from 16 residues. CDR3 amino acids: CASSYGNLAGAYEQYF. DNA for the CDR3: TGTGCCAGCAGTTACGGCAATCTAGCGGGGGCCTACGAGCAGTACTTC.

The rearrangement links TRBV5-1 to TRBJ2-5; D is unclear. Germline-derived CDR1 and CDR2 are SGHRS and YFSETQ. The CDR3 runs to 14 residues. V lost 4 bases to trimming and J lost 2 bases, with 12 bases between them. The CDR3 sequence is CASSHDQRQETQYF. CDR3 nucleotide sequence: TGCGCCAGCAGCCACGACCAGAGGCAAGAGACCCAGTACTTC.

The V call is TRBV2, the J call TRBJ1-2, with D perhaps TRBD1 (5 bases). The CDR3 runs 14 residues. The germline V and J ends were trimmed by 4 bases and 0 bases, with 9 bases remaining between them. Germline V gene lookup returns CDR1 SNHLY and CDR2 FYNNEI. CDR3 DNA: TGTGCCAGCAGTGGGGACTCAACTAACTATGGCTACACCTTC. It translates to CASSGDSTNYGYTF. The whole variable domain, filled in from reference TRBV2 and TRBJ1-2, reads EPEVTQTPSHQVTQMGQEVILRCVPISNHLYFYWYRQILGQKVEFLVSFYNNEISEKSEIFDDQFSVERPDGSNFTLKIRSTKLEDSAMYFCASSGDSTNYGYTFGSGTRLTVV.

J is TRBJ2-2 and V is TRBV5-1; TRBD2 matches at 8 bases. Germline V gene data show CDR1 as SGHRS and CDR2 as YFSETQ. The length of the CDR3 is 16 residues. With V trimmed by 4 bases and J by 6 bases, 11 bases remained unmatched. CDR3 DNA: TGCGCCAGCAGCCTAGGATGGACTAGCATCGCCGGGGAGCTGTTTTTT. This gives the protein CASSLGWTSIAGELFF.

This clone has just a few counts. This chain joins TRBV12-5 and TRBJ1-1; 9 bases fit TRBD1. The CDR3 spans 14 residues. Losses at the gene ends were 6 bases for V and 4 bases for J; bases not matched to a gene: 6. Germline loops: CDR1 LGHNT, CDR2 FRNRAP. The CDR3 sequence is CASGPTGGGTEAFF. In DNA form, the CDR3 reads TGTGCTAGTGGACCCACAGGGGGCGGCACTGAAGCTTTCTTT.

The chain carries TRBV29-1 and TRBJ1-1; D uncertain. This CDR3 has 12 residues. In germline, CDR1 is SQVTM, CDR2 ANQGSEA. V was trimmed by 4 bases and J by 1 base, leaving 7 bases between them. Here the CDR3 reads CSVVRQNTEAFF. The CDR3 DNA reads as TGCAGCGTTGTCAGGCAGAACACTGAAGCTTTCTTT. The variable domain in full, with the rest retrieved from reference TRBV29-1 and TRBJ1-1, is SAVISQKPSRDICQRGTSLTIQCQVDSQVTMMFWYRQQPGQSLTLIATANQGSEATYESGFVIDKFPISRPNLTFSTLTVSNMSPEDSSIYLCSVVRQNTEAFFGQGTRLTVV.

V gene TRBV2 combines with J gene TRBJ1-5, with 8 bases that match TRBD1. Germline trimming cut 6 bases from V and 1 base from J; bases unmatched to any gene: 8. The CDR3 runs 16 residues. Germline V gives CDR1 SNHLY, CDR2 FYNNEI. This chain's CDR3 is CASSPGQGGSNQPQHF. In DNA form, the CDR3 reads TGTGCCAGCAGCCCAGGACAGGGAGGAAGCAATCAGCCCCAGCATTTT.

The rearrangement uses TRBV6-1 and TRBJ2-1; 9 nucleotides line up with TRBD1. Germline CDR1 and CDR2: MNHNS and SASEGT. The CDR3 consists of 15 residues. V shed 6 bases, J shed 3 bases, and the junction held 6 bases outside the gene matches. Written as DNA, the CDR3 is TGTGCCAGCAGCAATGGACAGGGGAGCTACAATGAGCAGTTCTTC. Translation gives CASSNGQGSYNEQFF.

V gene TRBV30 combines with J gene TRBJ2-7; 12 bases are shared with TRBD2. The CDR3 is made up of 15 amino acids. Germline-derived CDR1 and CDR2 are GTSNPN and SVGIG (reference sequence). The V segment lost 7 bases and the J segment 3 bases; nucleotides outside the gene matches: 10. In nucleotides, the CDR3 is TGTGCCTCGATATCAACTAGCGGGAGGATCTACGAGCAGTACTTC. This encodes CASISTSGRIYEQYF. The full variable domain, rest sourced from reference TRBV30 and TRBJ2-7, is SQTIHQWPATLVQPVGSPLSLECTVEGTSNPNLYWYRQAAGRGLQLLFYSVGIGQISSEVPQNLSASRPQDRQFILSSKKLLLSDSGFYLCASISTSGRIYEQYFGPGTRLTVT.

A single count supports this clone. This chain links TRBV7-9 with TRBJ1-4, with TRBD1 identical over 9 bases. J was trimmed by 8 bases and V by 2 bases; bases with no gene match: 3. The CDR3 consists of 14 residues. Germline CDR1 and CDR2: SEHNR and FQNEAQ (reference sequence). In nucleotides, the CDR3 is TGTGCCAGCAGCTTACGGACAGGGGAGGAAAAACTGTTTTTT. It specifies CASSLRTGEEKLFF.

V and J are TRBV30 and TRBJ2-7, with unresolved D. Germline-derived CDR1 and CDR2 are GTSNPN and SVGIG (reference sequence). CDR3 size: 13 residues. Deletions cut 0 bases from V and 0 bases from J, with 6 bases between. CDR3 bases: TGTGCCTGGAGTGTTACAAGCTCCTACGAGCAGTACTTC. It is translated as CAWSVTSSYEQYF.

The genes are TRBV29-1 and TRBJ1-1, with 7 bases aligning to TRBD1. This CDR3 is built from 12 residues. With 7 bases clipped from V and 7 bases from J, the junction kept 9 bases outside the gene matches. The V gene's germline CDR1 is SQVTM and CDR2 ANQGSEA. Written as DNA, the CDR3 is TGCAGCGCCAAAACAGGGGTTATTGAAGCTTTCTTT. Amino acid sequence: CSAKTGVIEAFF.

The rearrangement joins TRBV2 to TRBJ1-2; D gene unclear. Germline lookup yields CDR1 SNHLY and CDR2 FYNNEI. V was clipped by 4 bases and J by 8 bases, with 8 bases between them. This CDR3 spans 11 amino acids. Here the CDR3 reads CASSARWGYTF. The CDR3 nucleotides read TGTGCCAGCAGTGCTAGGTGGGGCTACACCTTC.

CDR3 sequence: CASSYLGAEDNEQFF. CDR3 nucleotides: TGTGCCAGCAGTTACTTGGGGGCCGAGGACAATGAGCAGTTCTTC. The rearrangement joins TRBV6-5 to TRBJ2-1, with D possibly being TRBD1 (6 bases). The CDR3 length is 15 residues. Germline CDR1 is MNHEY and CDR2 is SVGAGI. Trimming removed 1 base from V and 5 bases from J, with 12 bases in between.

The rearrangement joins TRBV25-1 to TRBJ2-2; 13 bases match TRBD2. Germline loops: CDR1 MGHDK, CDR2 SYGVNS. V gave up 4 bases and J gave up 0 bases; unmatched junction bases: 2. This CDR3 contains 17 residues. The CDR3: CASSGGTSGANTGELFF. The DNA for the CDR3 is TGTGCCAGCAGTGGCGGGACTAGCGGGGCGAACACCGGGGAGCTGTTTTTT.

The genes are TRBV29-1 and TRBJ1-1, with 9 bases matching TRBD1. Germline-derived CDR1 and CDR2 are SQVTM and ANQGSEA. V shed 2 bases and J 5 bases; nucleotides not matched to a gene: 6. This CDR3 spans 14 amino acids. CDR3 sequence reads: CSVEQGTGRTEAFF. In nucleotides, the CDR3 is TGCAGCGTTGAACAGGGGACAGGGAGGACTGAAGCTTTCTTT.

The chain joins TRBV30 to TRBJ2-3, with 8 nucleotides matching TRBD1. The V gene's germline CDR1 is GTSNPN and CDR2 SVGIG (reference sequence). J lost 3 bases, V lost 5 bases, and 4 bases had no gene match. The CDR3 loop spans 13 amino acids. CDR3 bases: TGTGCCTGGGTACGGACAGGGACAGATACGCAGTATTTT. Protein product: CAWVRTGTDTQYF.

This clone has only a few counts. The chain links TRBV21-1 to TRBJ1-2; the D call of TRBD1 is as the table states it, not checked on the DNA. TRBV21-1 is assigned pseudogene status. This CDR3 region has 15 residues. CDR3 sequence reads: CASSEIGGRAYGYTF. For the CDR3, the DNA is TGTGCCAGCAGCGAAATTGGGGGCAGGGCATATGGCTACACCTTC.

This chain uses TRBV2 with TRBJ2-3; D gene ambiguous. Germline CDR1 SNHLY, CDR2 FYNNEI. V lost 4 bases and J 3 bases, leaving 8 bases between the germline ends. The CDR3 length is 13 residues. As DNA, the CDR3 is TGTGCCAGCAGTGCACAGACGACAGATACGCAGTATTTT. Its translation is CASSAQTTDTQYF.

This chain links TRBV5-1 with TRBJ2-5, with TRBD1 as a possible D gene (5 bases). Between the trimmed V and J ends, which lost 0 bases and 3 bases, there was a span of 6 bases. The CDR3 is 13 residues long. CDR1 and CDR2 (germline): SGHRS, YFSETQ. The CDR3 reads CASSLATEETQYF. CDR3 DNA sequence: TGCGCCAGCAGCTTGGCGACAGAAGAGACCCAGTACTTC.

CDR3 protein: CASSLGEAGVYEQYF. The DNA for the CDR3 is TGTGCCAGCAGCTTAGGTGAAGCGGGGGTCTACGAGCAGTACTTC. V usage is TRBV11-3 and J usage is TRBJ2-7; TRBD2 agrees at 8 bases. The germline V gene has CDR1 SGHNT and CDR2 YENEEA. The CDR3 consists of 15 residues. V gave up 1 base and J gave up 3 bases; unmatched junction bases: 5. The full variable domain, completed using reference TRBV11-3 and TRBJ2-7, is EAGVVQSPRYKIIEKKQPVAFWCNPISGHNTLYWYLQNLGQGPELLIRYENEEAVDDSQLPKDRFSAERLKGVDSTLKIQPAELGDSAVYLCASSLGEAGVYEQYFGPGTRLTVT.

CDR3 DNA: TGTGCCAGCAGCTCTATGGGGAGTTCTAATGAAAAACTGTTTTTT. Its translation: CASSSMGSSNEKLFF. The rearrangement uses TRBV6-5 and TRBJ1-4; D remains unclear. CDR1 is MNHEY and CDR2 is SVGAGI in the germline V gene. Between the trimmed V and J ends, which lost 6 bases and 3 bases, there was a span of 14 bases. CDR3 length equals 15 residues.

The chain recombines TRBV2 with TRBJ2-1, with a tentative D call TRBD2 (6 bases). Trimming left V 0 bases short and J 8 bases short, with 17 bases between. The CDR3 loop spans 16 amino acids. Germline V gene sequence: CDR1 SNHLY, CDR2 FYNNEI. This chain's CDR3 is CASSEARRVLGDEQFF. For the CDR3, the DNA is TGTGCCAGCAGTGAAGCAAGGAGGGTTTTAGGGGATGAGCAGTTCTTC.

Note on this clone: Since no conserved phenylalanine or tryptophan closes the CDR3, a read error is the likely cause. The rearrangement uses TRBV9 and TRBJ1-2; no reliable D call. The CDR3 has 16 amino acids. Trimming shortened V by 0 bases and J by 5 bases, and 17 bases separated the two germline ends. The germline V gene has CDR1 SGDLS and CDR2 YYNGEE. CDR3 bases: TGTGCCAGCAGCGTAGCTTCTGAGGGCCCGGGGTATGGCTACACCGTC. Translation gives CASSVASEGPGYGYTV.